This entry lists 2 T cell receptor beta chains sequenced from one sample in a study of cytomegalovirus exposure and HLA in healthy donors. PCR employed 60 Vbeta and 13 Jbeta primers. This table comes from immunoSEQ multiplex PCR, and its TCRdb copy is limited to in-frame clones, with some not included. The table has 130,000 to 150,000 clones, around 67% seen once. The specimen sequenced was PBMCs. The receptors were sampled from a young woman in good health and CMV-seronegative.

With respect to this clone: The junction shows a germline mismatch at one end, possibly a read error. The chain employs TRBV25-1 and TRBJ2-1; 8 nucleotides line up with TRBD2. The CDR3 runs 15 residues. CDR1 MGHDK and CDR2 SYGVNS come from the germline V gene. As DNA, the CDR3 is TGTGTCAGCAGACTCGGGAGGGCGTCCTACAATGAGCAGTTCTTC. It encodes CVSRLGRASYNEQFF.

For this clone: Other DNA variants within this sample encode the same CDR3. The rearrangement uses TRBV6-6 and TRBJ1-1; D unresolved. Germline V gene lookup returns CDR1 MNHNY and CDR2 SVGAGI (reference sequence). CDR3 length equals 14 residues. The V gene lost 0 bases and the J gene lost 11 bases, with 16 bases spanning the gap. The CDR3 spells CASSYSVNAGWAFF. The DNA of the CDR3 is TGTGCCAGCAGTTACTCTGTTAATGCAGGATGGGCTTTCTTT.